This T cell receptor beta chain was captured in a study of T cells expressing NK-cell markers. Study information: CD3+CD56+NKG2C+, CD3+CD56+NKG2C- and CD3+CD56-NKG2C+ T cells, once sorted, supplied the TCR beta repertoires. HCMV seropositivity marked most of the eight sequenced donors; one was seronegative. General observations from the study: The study found dominant NKG2C+ clonotypes at roughly 1.0-7.0% of CD8+ T cells in about six donors.

Remarks on this clonotype: Its antigen is as yet unknown.

The CDR3 is 16 residues long. After re-calling the 5' RACE reads, TCRdb lists one entry per CDR3 protein, DNA absent. In all, the sample yields some 390,000 distinct CDR3 sequences. V and J are TRBV21-1 and TRBJ2-2. TRBV21-1 is noted as a pseudogene. Sequenced: blood T cells: a sorted CD56 or NKG2C T cell subset, CD4+ or CD8+ T cells, or bulk PBMC T cells (not recorded which). The origin of this receptor is a woman aged 45-59 years in good health. The chain's CDR3 is CASSKEAVPNTGELFF.